This T cell receptor beta chain was observed in a study of T cell responses to AZD1222 COVID-19 vaccine. V shed 4 bases and J 5 bases; nucleotides not matched to a gene: 10. This CDR3 has 16 residues. Per the germline V gene, CDR1 is SGHNT and CDR2 is YYREEE (reference sequence). The data were produced by immunoSEQ multiplex PCR, yet TCRdb's version contains in-frame clones alone and is incomplete. The sample has 150,000 to 200,000 clones; roughly 86% are singletons. The clonotype originates from an adult in good health. The chain has TRBV5-4 and TRBJ1-4, with TRBD1 matching 8 bases. Sequencing used peripheral blood, obtained on day 0 of AZD1222 vaccination. Here the CDR3 DNA reads TGTGCCAGCAGCATAAGGACAGGGCGGGGGAATGAAAAACTGTTTTTT. It is translated as CASSIRTGRGNEKLFF.